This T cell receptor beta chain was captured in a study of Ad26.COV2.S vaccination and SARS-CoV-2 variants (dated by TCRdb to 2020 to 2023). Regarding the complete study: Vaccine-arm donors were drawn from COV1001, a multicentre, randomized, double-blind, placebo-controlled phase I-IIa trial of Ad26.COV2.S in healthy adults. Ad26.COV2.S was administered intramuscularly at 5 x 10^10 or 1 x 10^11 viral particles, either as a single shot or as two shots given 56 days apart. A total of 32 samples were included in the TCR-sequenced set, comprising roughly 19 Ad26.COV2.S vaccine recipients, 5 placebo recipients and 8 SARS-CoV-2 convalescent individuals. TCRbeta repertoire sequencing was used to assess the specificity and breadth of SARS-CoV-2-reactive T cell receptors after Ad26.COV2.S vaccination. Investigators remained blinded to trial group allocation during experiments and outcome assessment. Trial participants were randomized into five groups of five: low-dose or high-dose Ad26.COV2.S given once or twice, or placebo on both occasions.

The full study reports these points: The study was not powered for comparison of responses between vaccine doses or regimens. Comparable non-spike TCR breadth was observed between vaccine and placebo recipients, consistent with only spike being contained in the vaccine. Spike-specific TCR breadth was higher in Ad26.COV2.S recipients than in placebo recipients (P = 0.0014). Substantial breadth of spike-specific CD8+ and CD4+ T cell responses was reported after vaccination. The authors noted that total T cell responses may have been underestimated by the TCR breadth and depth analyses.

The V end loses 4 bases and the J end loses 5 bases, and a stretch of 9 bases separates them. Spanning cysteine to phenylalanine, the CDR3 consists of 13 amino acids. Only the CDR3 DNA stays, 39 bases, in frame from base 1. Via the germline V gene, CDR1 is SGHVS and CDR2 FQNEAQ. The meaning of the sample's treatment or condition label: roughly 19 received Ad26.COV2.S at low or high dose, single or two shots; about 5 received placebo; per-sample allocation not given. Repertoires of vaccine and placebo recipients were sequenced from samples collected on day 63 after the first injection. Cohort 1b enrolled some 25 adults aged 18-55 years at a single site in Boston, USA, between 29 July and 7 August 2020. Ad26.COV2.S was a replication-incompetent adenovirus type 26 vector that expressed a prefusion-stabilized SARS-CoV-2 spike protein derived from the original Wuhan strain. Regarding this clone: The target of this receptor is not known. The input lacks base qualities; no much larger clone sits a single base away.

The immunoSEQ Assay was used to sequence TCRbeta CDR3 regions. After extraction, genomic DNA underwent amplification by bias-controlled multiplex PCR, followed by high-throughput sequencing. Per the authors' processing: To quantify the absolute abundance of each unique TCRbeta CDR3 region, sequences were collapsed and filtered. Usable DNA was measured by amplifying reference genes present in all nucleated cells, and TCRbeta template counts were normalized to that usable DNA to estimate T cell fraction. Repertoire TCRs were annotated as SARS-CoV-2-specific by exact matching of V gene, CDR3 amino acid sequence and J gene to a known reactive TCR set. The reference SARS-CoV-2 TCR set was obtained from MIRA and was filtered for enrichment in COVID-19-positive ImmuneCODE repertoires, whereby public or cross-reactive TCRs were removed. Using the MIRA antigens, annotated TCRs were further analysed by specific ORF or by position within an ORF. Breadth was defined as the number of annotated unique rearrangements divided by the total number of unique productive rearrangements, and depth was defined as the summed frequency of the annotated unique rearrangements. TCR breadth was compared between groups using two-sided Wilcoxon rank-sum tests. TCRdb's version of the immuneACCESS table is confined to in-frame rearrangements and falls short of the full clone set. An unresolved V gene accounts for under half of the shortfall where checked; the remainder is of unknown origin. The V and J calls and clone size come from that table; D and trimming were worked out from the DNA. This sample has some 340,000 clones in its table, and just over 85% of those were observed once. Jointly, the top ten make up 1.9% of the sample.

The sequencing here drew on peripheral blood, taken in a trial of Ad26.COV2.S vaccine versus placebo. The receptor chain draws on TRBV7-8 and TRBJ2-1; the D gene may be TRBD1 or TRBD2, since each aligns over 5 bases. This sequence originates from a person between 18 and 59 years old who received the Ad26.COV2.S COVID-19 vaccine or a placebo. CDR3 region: CASSSGPNNEQFF. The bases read TGTGCCAGCAGCTCGGGGCCAAACAATGAGCAGTTCTTC.